This T cell receptor (beta chain) was found in a study of identical twins. Study results and caveats: Cord blood beta clonotypes present at high abundance carried fewer insertions; no such pattern appeared in memory repertoires.

TCRdb called the 5' RACE reads again in MiXCR, with one record for every CDR3 protein. The repertoire holds around 280,000 distinct CDR3 sequences, with around 8.8% as singletons. This clonotype was seen ten or more times. Its antigen is still unknown. Germline CDR1 SGHRS, CDR2 YFSETQ. The CDR3 extends over 19 amino acids. Unmatched junction bases numbered 21, after V lost 1 base and J lost 5 bases. These data also featured in a second study, about yellow fever vaccine responses in identical twins.

This rearrangement joins TRBV5-1 to TRBJ2-7; TRBD2 aligns across 7 bases. The TCR comes from a woman aged 18-30 years in good health. Sample: memory (CD45RO+) T cells sorted from blood. CDR3: CASSLMGDLSGKSTHEQYF. The CDR3 DNA reads as TGCGCCAGCAGCTTGATGGGCGACTTGAGCGGGAAGTCTACCCACGAGCAGTACTTC.